This T cell receptor (beta chain) was observed in a study of cytomegalovirus exposure and HLA in healthy donors. Study-wide points: A later analysis linked a missense DCLRE1C variant to TCR beta V- and J-gene trimming. Available immune exposure information was restricted to CMV serostatus only. Per a later analysis, fewer than 20,000 TCR beta sequences showed association with HLA alleles at 0.05 false discovery rate. Earlier analysis found most TCR beta V segments productive about 90% or about 30% of the time.

On this clone itself: The antigen is unknown.

PCR was performed using 60 Vbeta and 13 Jbeta primers. TCRdb's copy holds only in-frame clones and misses some; the assay was immunoSEQ multiplex PCR. The sample includes under 200,000 clones, around 81% of them seen just once. This CDR3 region has 11 residues. Germline CDR1 SQVTM, CDR2 ANQGSEA. The V end was cut by 3 bases, the J end by 4 bases, with 7 bases between. Sequencing used PBMCs. The sequence derives from a woman under 40 in good health and CMV-seropositive. V gene TRBV29-1 combines with J gene TRBJ2-7; D is perhaps TRBD2 (5 bases). The DNA of the CDR3 is TGCAGCGTTGATCGAGGGTACGAGCAGTACTTC. Amino acids: CSVDRGYEQYF.